The rows below give T cell receptor beta chains drawn from one sample of a study of T cell repertoires in cytomegalovirus infection. Antigen specificity for these receptors is unknown. TCRdb re-analysed the reads in MiXCR, keeping a single row per CDR3 protein. The sample consists of about half a million distinct CDR3 sequences, around a third of them appearing once. The specimen was cultured PBMCs, collected from culture after CMV antigen stimulation. These receptors came from a human donor in good health (CMV status not recorded). Some clones in this sample may be carry-over from other donors' samples. The CDR3 runs from the conserved cysteine through the conserved F or W. D genes are given only for firm matches. A row's size may be missing; if present it is once, few, many or a size class.

clone_size,d_call,v_call,j_call,cdr3_aa,cdr3_nt
few,NA,TRBV7-2,TRBJ2-5,CASSLDPQETQYF,TGTGCCAGCAGCTTAGATCCTCAAGAGACCCAGTACTTC
NA,NA,TRBV7-6,TRBJ2-5,CASSLREWETQYF,TGTGCCAGCAGCTTAAGGGAATGGGAGACCCAGTACTTC
few,TRBD2,TRBV28,TRBJ2-1,CASSPGGSVNEQFF,TGTGCCAGCAGCCCCGGCGGGAGTGTAAATGAGCAGTTCTTC
few,NA,TRBV7-8,TRBJ2-1,CASSLGDYGYNEQFF,TGTGCCAGCAGCTTAGGAGACTATGGTTACAATGAGCAGTTCTTC
NA,NA,TRBV7-8,TRBJ1-1,CASSPPGVIADTEAFF,TGTGCCAGCAGCCCCCCAGGGGTAATAGCGGACACTGAAGCTTTCTTT
many,TRBD1,TRBV12-3/TRBV12-4,TRBJ1-1,CASSSGQGMNTEAFF,TGTGCCAGCAGTTCGGGACAGGGTATGAACACTGAAGCTTTCTTT
once,TRBD1,TRBV10-3,TRBJ2-7,CAIRQQGNEQYF,TGTGCCATCAGACAACAGGGGAACGAGCAGTACTTC
NA,NA,TRBV20-1,TRBJ2-7,CSAAPGDNSYEQYF,TGCAGTGCAGCCCCCGGGGACAACTCCTACGAGCAGTACTTC
few,TRBD1,TRBV10-1,TRBJ1-4,CASSEGQGAEKLFF,TGCGCCAGCAGTGAGGGACAGGGGGCTGAAAAACTGTTTTTT
few,NA,TRBV15,TRBJ1-2,CATSRGAGYGYTF,TGTGCCACCAGCAGAGGGGCGGGATATGGCTACACCTTC
NA,TRBD2,TRBV5-1,TRBJ2-1,CASSLAAGGSTYNEQFF,TGCGCCAGCAGCTTGGCGGCGGGAGGATCGACCTACAATGAGCAGTTCTTC
NA,TRBD1,TRBV11-2,TRBJ1-1,CASSYGTGGSGTEAFF,TGTGCCAGCAGCTATGGGACAGGGGGAAGTGGGACTGAAGCTTTCTTT
few,NA,TRBV20-1,TRBJ2-4,CSARVSGVSKNIQYF,TGCAGTGCTAGAGTCTCCGGGGTTAGCAAAAACATTCAGTACTTC
NA,NA,TRBV5-6,TRBJ1-1,CASSLLDRMNTEAFF,TGTGCCAGCAGCTTGCTTGACAGGATGAACACTGAAGCTTTCTTT
NA,NA,TRBV12-3/TRBV12-4,TRBJ2-3,CASSSHGTDTQYF,TGTGCCAGCAGTTCGCACGGCACAGATACGCAGTATTTT
NA,NA,TRBV19,TRBJ2-2,CASGPRYVTGELFF,TGTGCCAGTGGACCGCGGTACGTGACCGGGGAGCTGTTTTTT
NA,NA,TRBV7-6,TRBJ1-6,CASSLVGGANSPLHF,TGTGCCAGCAGCTTAGTCGGCGGGGCCAATTCACCCCTCCACTTT
NA,NA,TRBV19,TRBJ2-2,CASIRMGANTGELFF,TGTGCCAGTATCAGGATGGGGGCAAACACCGGGGAGCTGTTTTTT
NA,TRBD1,TRBV7-6,TRBJ1-6,CASSYRDRGENSPLHF,TGTGCCAGCAGCTACCGGGACAGGGGAGAAAATTCACCCCTCCACTTT
NA,NA,TRBV2,TRBJ2-5,CASSGAGLYQETQYF,TGTGCCAGCAGTGGAGCAGGACTGTACCAAGAGACCCAGTACTTC
few,NA,TRBV6-1,TRBJ2-1,CASSASQGAYNEQFF,TGTGCCAGCAGTGCCTCCCAAGGGGCTTACAATGAGCAGTTCTTC
few,TRBD2,TRBV29-1,TRBJ2-1,CSVEPGTSGYNEQFF,TGCAGCGTTGAACCCGGGACTAGCGGCTACAATGAGCAGTTCTTC
many,NA,TRBV7-8,TRBJ2-3,CASRLRGSQTSTDTQYF,TGTGCCAGCAGATTACGTGGCAGCCAGACTAGCACAGATACGCAGTATTTT
NA,NA,TRBV5-4,TRBJ2-1,CASSVDLSRGSYNEQFF,TGTGCCAGCAGCGTGGATTTGTCGCGAGGGTCCTACAATGAGCAGTTCTTC
few,NA,TRBV7-2,TRBJ1-2,CASSLNHDSYTF,TGTGCCAGCAGCTTAAATCATGATAGCTACACCTTC
NA,NA,TRBV4-1,TRBJ2-2,CASSQVEDPTGELFF,TGCGCCAGCAGCCAAGTAGAGGACCCCACCGGGGAGCTGTTTTTT
NA,NA,TRBV11-3,TRBJ2-2,CASSLGRDMSGELFF,TGTGCCAGCAGCTTAGGTCGGGATATGTCCGGGGAGCTGTTTTTT